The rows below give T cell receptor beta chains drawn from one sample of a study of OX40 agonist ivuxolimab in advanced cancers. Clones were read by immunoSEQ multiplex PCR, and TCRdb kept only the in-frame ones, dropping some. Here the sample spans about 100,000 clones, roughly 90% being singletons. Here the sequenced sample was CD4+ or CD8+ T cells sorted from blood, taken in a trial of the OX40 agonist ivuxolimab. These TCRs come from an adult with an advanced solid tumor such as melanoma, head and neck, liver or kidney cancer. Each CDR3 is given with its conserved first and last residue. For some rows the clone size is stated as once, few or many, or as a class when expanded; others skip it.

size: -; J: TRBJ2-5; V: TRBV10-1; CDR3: CASSPRTEPQETQYF
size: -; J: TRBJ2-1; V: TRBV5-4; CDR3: CASSSGDSYNEQFF
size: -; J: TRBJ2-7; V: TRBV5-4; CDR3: CASSLDSGYYEQYF
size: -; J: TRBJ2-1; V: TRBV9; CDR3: CASSAGMLHPGEQFF
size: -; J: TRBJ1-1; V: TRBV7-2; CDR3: CASSLESRTTEAFF
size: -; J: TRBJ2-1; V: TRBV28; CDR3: CASSQGLYNEQFF
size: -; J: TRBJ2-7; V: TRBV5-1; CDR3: CASRVGSTDEQYF
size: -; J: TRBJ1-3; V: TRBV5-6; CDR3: CASSLGPSGNTIYF
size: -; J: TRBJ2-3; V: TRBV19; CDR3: CASWDRGVNTQYF
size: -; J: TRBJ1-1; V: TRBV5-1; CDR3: CASSWQGAGTEAFF
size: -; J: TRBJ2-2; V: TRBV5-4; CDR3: CASSGLGQGPGELFF
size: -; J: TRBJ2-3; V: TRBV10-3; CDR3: CAISRGQGAFSTDTQYF
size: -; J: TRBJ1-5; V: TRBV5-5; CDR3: CASSERAGGAQPQHF
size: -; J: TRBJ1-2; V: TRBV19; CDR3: CATTGGGGYTF
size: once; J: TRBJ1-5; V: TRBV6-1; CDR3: CASSESGGGASNQPQHF
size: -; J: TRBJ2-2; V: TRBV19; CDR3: CASRGQANTGELFF
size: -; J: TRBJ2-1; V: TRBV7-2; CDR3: CASSLQGYNEQFF
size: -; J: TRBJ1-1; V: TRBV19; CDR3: CASSPGHLNTEAFF
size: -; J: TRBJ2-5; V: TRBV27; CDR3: CASSFDREETQYF
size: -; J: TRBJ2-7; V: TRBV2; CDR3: CASSDRGQGKYEQYF
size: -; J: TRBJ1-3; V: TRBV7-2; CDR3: CASSSFTGFSGNTIYF
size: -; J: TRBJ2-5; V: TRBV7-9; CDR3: CASSSPLETQYF
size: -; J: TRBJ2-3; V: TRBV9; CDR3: CASSPGGAASTDTQYF
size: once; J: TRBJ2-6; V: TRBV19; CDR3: CASSIRYSGANVLTF
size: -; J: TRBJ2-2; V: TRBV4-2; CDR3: CASSHTSGQGATGELFF
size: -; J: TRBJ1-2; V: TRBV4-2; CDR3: CASSHGGLAPNYGYTF
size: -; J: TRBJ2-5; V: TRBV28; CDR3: CASSPLDIYEYQETQYF
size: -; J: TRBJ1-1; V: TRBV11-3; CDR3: CASSFNMNTEAFF
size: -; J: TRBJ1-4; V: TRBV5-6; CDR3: CASSLVGATNEKLFF
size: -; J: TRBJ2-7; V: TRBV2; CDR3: CASSDGAHTEYEQYF
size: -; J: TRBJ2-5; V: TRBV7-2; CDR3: CASSLDREETQYF
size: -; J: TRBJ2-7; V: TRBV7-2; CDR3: CASSLKSSYEQYF
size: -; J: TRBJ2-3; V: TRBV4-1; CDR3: CASSRLAGTDTQYF
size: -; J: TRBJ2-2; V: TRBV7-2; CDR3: CASSLVVGITGELFF
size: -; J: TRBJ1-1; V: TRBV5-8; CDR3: CASSLTWSGTEAFF
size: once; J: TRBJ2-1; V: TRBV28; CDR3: CASSSLAGNEQFF
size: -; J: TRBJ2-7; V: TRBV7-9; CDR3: CASSLGQGNHEQYF
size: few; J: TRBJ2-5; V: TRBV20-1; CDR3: CSAREKRAQYF
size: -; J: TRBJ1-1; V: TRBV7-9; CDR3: CASSLGGDATEAFF
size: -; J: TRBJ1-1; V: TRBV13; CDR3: CASSLGLRGLNTEAFF
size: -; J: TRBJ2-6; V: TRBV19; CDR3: CASSKGYRGANVLTF
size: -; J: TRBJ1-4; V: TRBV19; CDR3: CASRGTQGLNEKLFF
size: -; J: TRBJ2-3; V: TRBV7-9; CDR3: CASSLGVLADTDTQYF
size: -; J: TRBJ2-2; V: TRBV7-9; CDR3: CASSLFRGPDFTGELFF
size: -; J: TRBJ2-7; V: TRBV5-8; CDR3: CASSLRTGGYEQYF
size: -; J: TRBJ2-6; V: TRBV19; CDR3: CASSRWDGQGDSGANVLTF
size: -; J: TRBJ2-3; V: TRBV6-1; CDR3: CASSDRGWADTQYF
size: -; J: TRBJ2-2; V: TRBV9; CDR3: CASSVRAGEGELFF
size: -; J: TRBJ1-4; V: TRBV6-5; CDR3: CASRDRDRLFF
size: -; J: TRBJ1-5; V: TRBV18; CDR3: CASSPGGNQPQHF
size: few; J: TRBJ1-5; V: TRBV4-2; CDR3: CASSQGRGGQPQHF